This T cell receptor (beta chain) is from a study of OX40 agonist ivuxolimab in advanced cancers. Turning to the study itself: At approximately 80% male, the cohort had a mean age of about 60 years, ranging from about 20 to 79. Study results and caveats: Normalized T-cell clonal expansion was also low in some nonresponders. The expanded peripheral T cells' antigen specificity was not determined. There were, on average, more expanded clones in CD8+ T cells than in CD4+.

The V and J ends lost 2 bases and 0 bases respectively, with 7 bases between them. Germline CDR1 KGHSH, CDR2 LQKENI. This CDR3 has 14 residues. Notes on this clone: Its antigen is still unknown.

Some clones are missing from TCRdb's copy, which holds only in-frame ones; the method was immunoSEQ multiplex PCR. The sample yields tens of thousands of clones, roughly 90% seen once. Specimen: CD4+ or CD8+ T cells sorted from blood, collected in a trial of the OX40 agonist ivuxolimab. The clonotype was recovered from an adult with an advanced solid tumor such as melanoma, head and neck, liver or kidney cancer. The rearrangement joins TRBV18 to TRBJ1-2, with a tentative D call TRBD1 (5 bases). CDR3 in amino acids: CASSPGGANYGYTF. In DNA, the CDR3 is TGTGCCAGCTCACCAGGGGGGGCTAACTATGGCTACACCTTC.